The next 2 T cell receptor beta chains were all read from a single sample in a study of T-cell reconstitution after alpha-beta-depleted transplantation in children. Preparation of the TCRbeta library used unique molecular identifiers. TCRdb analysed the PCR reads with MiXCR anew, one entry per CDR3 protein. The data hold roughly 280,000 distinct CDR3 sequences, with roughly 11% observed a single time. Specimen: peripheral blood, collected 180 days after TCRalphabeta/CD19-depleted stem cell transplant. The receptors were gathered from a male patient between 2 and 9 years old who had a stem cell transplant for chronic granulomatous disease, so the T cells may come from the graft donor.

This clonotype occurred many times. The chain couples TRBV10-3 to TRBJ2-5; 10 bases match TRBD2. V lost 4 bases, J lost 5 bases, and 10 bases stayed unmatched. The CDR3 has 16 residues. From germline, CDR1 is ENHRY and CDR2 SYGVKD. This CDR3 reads CAISVYSGGAGETQYF. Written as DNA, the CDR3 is TGTGCCATCAGTGTATACAGCGGGGGGGCCGGGGAGACCCAGTACTTC.

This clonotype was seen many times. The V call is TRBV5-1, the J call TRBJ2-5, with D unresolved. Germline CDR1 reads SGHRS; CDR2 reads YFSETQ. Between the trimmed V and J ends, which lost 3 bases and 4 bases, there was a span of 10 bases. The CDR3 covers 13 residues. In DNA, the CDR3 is TGCGCCAGCAGCTCCCCCTCGGGAGAGACCCAGTACTTC. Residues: CASSSPSGETQYF. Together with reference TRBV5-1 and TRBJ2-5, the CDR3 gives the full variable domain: KAGVTQTPRYLIKTRGQQVTLSCSPISGHRSVSWYQQTPGQGLQFLFEYFSETQRNKGNFPGRFSGRQFSNSRSEMNVSTLELGDSALYLCASSSPSGETQYFGPGTRLLVL.